The TCR beta chain under discussion was sequenced for a study of T cells in Graves' hyperthyroidism and ophthalmopathy. Study at large: Peripheral blood was collected at initial diagnosis, before any treatment. Points from the study as a whole: Ophthalmopathy was separated from stable hyperthyroidism by a 13 V-J model. Ophthalmopathy, as predicted by the model, came a median roughly 6.5 months after the prediction.

This clonotype was observed many times. As yet, its antigen is unknown. Amplification of TCR beta CDR3 regions used RNA as the template. Using the HTBI primer set, a first-round RT-PCR was run on the TCR CDR3. TCRdb re-called the multiplex PCR reads through MiXCR, storing one row per CDR3 protein. This sample has a few hundred thousand distinct CDR3 sequences; approximately 15% occur once, and the top ten carry 30% to 40%. Germline V gene sequence: CDR1 GTSNPN, CDR2 SVGIG (reference sequence). Trimming shortened V by 0 bases and J by 0 bases, and 12 bases separated the two germline ends. The CDR3 runs 15 residues.

The J gene is TRBJ2-7, the V gene TRBV30; D is perhaps TRBD1 (5 bases). Input material: blood. The source is a woman aged 40 to 50 with Graves' ophthalmopathy. Here the CDR3 DNA reads TGTGCCTGGAGTGTAAAGGGGCCCGCCTCCTACGAGCAGTACTTC. It specifies CAWSVKGPASYEQYF.